A selection of T cell receptor beta chains follows, all from one sample in a study of CD8 T cells in Susac syndrome. TCRdb re-derived calls from the immunoSEQ multiplex PCR reads in MiXCR, one entry per CDR3 protein. The sample has fewer than 350,000 distinct CDR3 sequences; approximately 85% are singletons. The sequenced material came from CD8+ T cells from PBMCs. The receptors originated from a human donor with multiple sclerosis. Each CDR3 is given with its conserved first and last residue. Clone size is given for some rows only: seen once, a few or many times, or a class if the clone is expanded.

V,size,J,CDR3
TRBV30,few,TRBJ2-7,CAWEPGTGVNEQYF
TRBV4-3,.,TRBJ1-5,CASSQGTGFRQPQHF
TRBV9,.,TRBJ2-1,CASSVVGGSYNEQFF
TRBV15,.,TRBJ2-7,CATSRLGNGYEQYF
TRBV19,.,TRBJ1-4,CASNDGNEKLFF
TRBV5-4,.,TRBJ2-1,CASSSWTSGRNEQFF
TRBV28,.,TRBJ1-2,CASSVTHNYGYTF
TRBV19,.,TRBJ2-1,CASSIVGTLAGVRSYNEQFF
TRBV6-1,.,TRBJ2-2,CASSLPGGANTGELFF
TRBV6-2/TRBV6-3,once,TRBJ2-2,CASSHGLAGWNTGELFF
TRBV30,.,TRBJ2-7,CAWKGSEQYF
TRBV12-3/TRBV12-4,.,TRBJ1-5,CASSPDGIDQPQHF
TRBV14,.,TRBJ2-1,CASSLRLADNEQFF
TRBV21-1,.,TRBJ2-3,CASSKGSRTGSTDTQYF
TRBV28,.,TRBJ1-6,CASRASGTGYNSPLHF
TRBV6-1,few,TRBJ1-5,CASGGQPSGNQPQHF
TRBV28,once,TRBJ2-2,CASSLSAGNTGELFF
TRBV6-5,.,TRBJ2-1,CASSKAAGVDVEQFF
TRBV11-1,.,TRBJ2-1,CASSLYPGSWGNEQFF
TRBV6-6,.,TRBJ1-1,CASSTLRGRRPEAFF
TRBV5-6,.,TRBJ1-1,CASSFSQAGNTEAFF
TRBV6-5,.,TRBJ2-1,CASSLGSANEQFF
TRBV20-1,.,TRBJ2-6,CSASPALGANVLTF
TRBV4-2,.,TRBJ2-1,CASSQDSAARLLGNEQFF
TRBV28,.,TRBJ2-3,CASSPPPSVVDSTDTQYF
TRBV15,.,TRBJ2-3,CATSPGQGDSTDTQYF
TRBV5-4,.,TRBJ2-1,CASRLAGGWNEQFF
TRBV9,once,TRBJ1-2,CASSPFRTAYGYTF
TRBV6-5,once,TRBJ2-7,CASSPPGPTYEQYF
TRBV27,.,TRBJ1-3,CASSFVGGSGNTIYF
TRBV5-1,.,TRBJ2-2,CASSDGWGLAGRTGELFF
TRBV11-2,few,TRBJ2-7,CASSLATGGEASYEQYF
TRBV29-1,.,TRBJ1-2,CSVEDGVYYGYTF
TRBV28,.,TRBJ2-2,CASNQLKVGNTGELFF
TRBV6-2/TRBV6-3,.,TRBJ2-1,CASSLGQSGVTYNEQFF
TRBV6-5,.,TRBJ2-7,CASTLSGSSDEQYF
TRBV13,.,TRBJ2-7,CASSPGGSVSHEQYF
TRBV7-9,.,TRBJ1-4,CASSSTRQGTTNEKLFF
TRBV7-4,once,TRBJ2-1,CASSSHALPRSRSSYNEQFF
TRBV7-9,.,TRBJ2-1,CASSLAGTSLNEQFF
TRBV30,.,TRBJ1-1,CAWSATGGTEAFF
TRBV27,.,TRBJ2-7,CASSYDRQQYF
TRBV5-4,.,TRBJ2-7,CASSTDGTQQYF
TRBV4-3,.,TRBJ2-4,CASSQEDTVAKNIQYF
TRBV5-1,.,TRBJ2-1,CASSLQGYHDYNEQFF
TRBV4-1,.,TRBJ2-1,CASSQERNNEQFF
TRBV28,.,TRBJ1-1,CASSGDSNAAFF
TRBV27,few,TRBJ2-7,CASTPGTELGAYEQYF
TRBV10-1,once,TRBJ2-1,CASSKSGGAYNEQFF
TRBV4-3,few,TRBJ2-7,CASSQHRESYEQYF
TRBV7-9,.,TRBJ2-1,CASSSWGAAYNEQFF
TRBV13,few,TRBJ2-1,CASSPPSGNEQFF
TRBV20-1,.,TRBJ2-7,CSARDLEVSYEQYF